Listed here are 2 T cell receptor beta chains from one sample, sequenced in a study of kidney transplant recipient with SARS-CoV-2 infection. TCRdb analysed the reads with MiXCR anew, one entry per CDR3 protein. Counted here are 200,000 to 300,000 distinct CDR3 sequences, 29% occurring once; the ten biggest clones make up roughly 7%. This specimen was a blood sample, taken at baseline and around day 120 from a kidney transplant recipient. These receptors all stem from a male patient in his thirties who had COVID-19 and was a kidney transplant recipient. Certain T cells may be donor cells from the graft.

With regard to this clonotype: One end of the junction fails to match germline, which may point to a read error. The CDR3 sequence is CASRQGQGENSPPHF. The CDR3, as DNA: TGTGCCAGCAGGCAGGGACAGGGAGAGAATTCACCCCCCCACTTT. The gene calls are TRBV6-5 and TRBJ1-6, with 9 bases lining up with TRBD1. Germline lookup yields CDR1 MNHEY and CDR2 SVGAGI. The CDR3 is 15 residues long.

This clonotype was counted only a few times. The chain carries TRBV20-1 and TRBJ2-3; 7 bases agree with TRBD1. This CDR3 is 14 amino acids long. Germline values: CDR1 DFQATT, CDR2 SNEGSKA (reference sequence). The V gene end was trimmed by 3 bases and the J gene end by 4 bases; junction bases not matched to a gene: 7. Here the CDR3 DNA reads TGCAGTGCTAGCGAACTAGACAGGGCAGATACGCAGTATTTT. This translates into CSASELDRADTQYF.